This TCR beta chain was sequenced in a study of cytomegalovirus exposure and HLA in healthy donors. Whole-study findings and limits: Subsequent analysis revealed that first-cohort TCR clusters tended to co-occur in the roughly 120 validation repertoires. It was confirmed in vitro that a few of the CMV-associated chains were specific for CMV antigens. Overall, around 150 TCR beta chains were annotated as cytomegalovirus-associated.

The protocol was immunoSEQ multiplex PCR, while the TCRdb copy is restricted to in-frame clones and leaves out a portion. The table has about 240,000 clones, around 85% seen once; the top ten hold 1% to 1.5%. CDR1 SGDLS and CDR2 YYNGEE come from the germline V gene. CDR3 size: 15 residues. V shed 0 bases and J shed 3 bases, with 13 bases lying between them. A note on this clone: Its antigen is still unknown.

The sample was PBMCs. The V gene is TRBV9, the J gene TRBJ2-7; D perhaps matches TRBD1 (6 bases). The sequence came from a woman aged 25-40 years in good health and CMV-seropositive. CDR3 residues: CASSVGPGEFYEQYF. As DNA, the CDR3 is TGTGCCAGCAGCGTAGGCCCAGGGGAGTTCTACGAGCAGTACTTC.